A selection of T cell receptor beta chains follows, all from one sample in a study of regulatory T cells in long-lasting Graves disease. MiXCR, run by TCRdb on the multiplex PCR reads, gives a single entry per CDR3 protein. The sample contains around 480,000 distinct CDR3 sequences, about 16% of which appear only once. These data are also associated with another study on T cells in Graves' hyperthyroidism and ophthalmopathy.

The specimen was peripheral blood mononuclear cells (PBMCs), collected at new diagnosis, from a patient treated with antithyroid drugs. Source of these receptors: a woman aged 35-65 years with Graves disease. Both conserved end residues are part of each CDR3. Fields, in order: V gene, D gene, J gene, clone size, CDR3 DNA, CDR3 protein. The D gene is left open where the match is weak. A clone size is listed for some rows: how often the clone was seen (once, few, many), or a class if it is expanded.

V gene: TRBV20-1
D gene: -
J gene: TRBJ2-1
clone size: many
CDR3 DNA: TGCAGTGCCAGGGGGGACCTTAACTACAATGAGCAGTTCTTC
CDR3 protein: CSARGDLNYNEQFF

V gene: TRBV7-8
D gene: -
J gene: TRBJ2-5
clone size: many
CDR3 DNA: TGTGCCAGCAGCTTAGGAGTAGGGAAGCAAGAGACCCAGTACTTC
CDR3 protein: CASSLGVGKQETQYF

V gene: TRBV7-3
D gene: -
J gene: TRBJ2-1
clone size: -
CDR3 DNA: TGTGCCAGCAGCTTCCCCTCGGGTAATGAGCAGTTCTTC
CDR3 protein: CASSFPSGNEQFF

V gene: TRBV19
D gene: -
J gene: TRBJ2-5
clone size: -
CDR3 DNA: TGTGCCAGTAGTATAGCTCGGGACTCGGGGGAGACCCAGTACTTC
CDR3 protein: CASSIARDSGETQYF

V gene: TRBV27
D gene: -
J gene: TRBJ2-3
clone size: few
CDR3 DNA: TGTGCCAGCAGAAATTCGATGGGGAGGAGTGGTAGTGGCACAGATACGCAGTATTTT
CDR3 protein: CASRNSMGRSGSGTDTQYF

V gene: TRBV6-1
D gene: -
J gene: TRBJ1-1
clone size: many
CDR3 DNA: TGTGCCAGCGGACGAGCGAACACTGAAGCTTTCTTT
CDR3 protein: CASGRANTEAFF

V gene: TRBV20-1
D gene: TRBD1
J gene: TRBJ1-4
clone size: -
CDR3 DNA: TGCAGTGCTGACTCGGGACAGCTTAATGAAAAACTGTTTTTT
CDR3 protein: CSADSGQLNEKLFF

V gene: TRBV28
D gene: -
J gene: TRBJ1-5
clone size: many
CDR3 DNA: TGTGCCAGCAGTTTACAAGTTTATCAGCCCCAGCATTTT
CDR3 protein: CASSLQVYQPQHF

V gene: TRBV29-1
D gene: -
J gene: TRBJ2-3
clone size: many
CDR3 DNA: TGCAGCGTTGCAAAGGGGGGGCCTGGAGATACGCAGTATTTT
CDR3 protein: CSVAKGGPGDTQYF

V gene: TRBV4-1
D gene: TRBD2
J gene: TRBJ2-1
clone size: -
CDR3 DNA: TGCGCCAGCAGCCAAGGGGGGACTAGCGGGGGGGCTTATGAGCAGTTCTTC
CDR3 protein: CASSQGGTSGGAYEQFF

V gene: TRBV5-1
D gene: TRBD1
J gene: TRBJ1-2
clone size: -
CDR3 DNA: TGCGCCAGCAGCCCAGTGGACAGGGGCAATGGCTACACCTTC
CDR3 protein: CASSPVDRGNGYTF

V gene: TRBV19
D gene: -
J gene: TRBJ1-5
clone size: -
CDR3 DNA: TGTGCCAGTAGTATGCGGGGGGACAATCAGCCCCAGCATTTT
CDR3 protein: CASSMRGDNQPQHF

V gene: TRBV3-1
D gene: -
J gene: TRBJ2-3
clone size: many
CDR3 DNA: TGTGCCAGCAGCCAAGTCGGGGGGCCCCGAGATACGCAGTATTTT
CDR3 protein: CASSQVGGPRDTQYF

V gene: TRBV20-1
D gene: -
J gene: TRBJ2-1
clone size: -
CDR3 DNA: TGCAGTGCCACCGACATCCCGACGGGGCAGTTCTTC
CDR3 protein: CSATDIPTGQFF

V gene: TRBV28
D gene: -
J gene: TRBJ2-2
clone size: -
CDR3 DNA: TGTGCCAGCTTCGGCCAGAGTAACACCGGGGAGCTGTTTTTT
CDR3 protein: CASFGQSNTGELFF

V gene: TRBV28
D gene: -
J gene: TRBJ1-5
clone size: many
CDR3 DNA: TGTGCCAGCAGTTCCCTCGATAGCAATCAGCCCCAGCATTTT
CDR3 protein: CASSSLDSNQPQHF

V gene: TRBV28
D gene: TRBD1
J gene: TRBJ1-1
clone size: -
CDR3 DNA: TGTGCCAGCAGTTACTCCAGAGGGGACAGGGGAGGAACTGAAGCTTTCTTT
CDR3 protein: CASSYSRGDRGGTEAFF

V gene: TRBV3-1
D gene: -
J gene: TRBJ1-3
clone size: -
CDR3 DNA: TGTGCCAGCAGCCCCGGGTCCGGACGGAGCTCTGGAAACACCATATATTTT
CDR3 protein: CASSPGSGRSSGNTIYF

V gene: TRBV2
D gene: -
J gene: TRBJ1-4
clone size: -
CDR3 DNA: TGTGCCAGCAGTGGGCGGTGGATGGGTTATGGCGAAAAACTGTTTTTT
CDR3 protein: CASSGRWMGYGEKLFF

V gene: TRBV18
D gene: -
J gene: TRBJ1-2
clone size: many
CDR3 DNA: TGTGCCAGCTCACCTTCAACAGGGCTCGGTGGCTACACCTTC
CDR3 protein: CASSPSTGLGGYTF

V gene: TRBV12-3/TRBV12-4
D gene: -
J gene: TRBJ2-2
clone size: -
CDR3 DNA: TGTGCCAGCAGCCGTGAGGTGACCGGGGAGCTGTTTTTT
CDR3 protein: CASSREVTGELFF

V gene: TRBV6-1
D gene: TRBD1
J gene: TRBJ1-2
clone size: many
CDR3 DNA: TGTGCCAGCAGTGAAGCGACAGGGGGGTATGGCTACACCTTC
CDR3 protein: CASSEATGGYGYTF

V gene: TRBV7-8
D gene: TRBD1
J gene: TRBJ2-7
clone size: many
CDR3 DNA: TGTGCCAGCAGCTTAGGGGGATCCGGGACAGGGAGGTACGAGCAGTACTTC
CDR3 protein: CASSLGGSGTGRYEQYF

V gene: TRBV20-1
D gene: -
J gene: TRBJ2-7
clone size: few
CDR3 DNA: TGCAGTGCTAGAGGAGACAGCCCGTACGAGCAGTACTTC
CDR3 protein: CSARGDSPYEQYF

V gene: TRBV2
D gene: TRBD2
J gene: TRBJ2-1
clone size: few
CDR3 DNA: TGTGCCAGCGGGGGGTTGGCGGGGGAGTACAATGAGCAGTTCTTC
CDR3 protein: CASGGLAGEYNEQFF

V gene: TRBV12-3/TRBV12-4
D gene: TRBD1
J gene: TRBJ1-2
clone size: few
CDR3 DNA: TGTGCCAGCAGCCTGGACAGGGCTGATTCCGGCTACACCTTC
CDR3 protein: CASSLDRADSGYTF

V gene: TRBV7-9
D gene: -
J gene: TRBJ2-7
clone size: many
CDR3 DNA: TGTGCCAGCAGCTGGAGGGAAGGCGAGCAGTACTTC
CDR3 protein: CASSWREGEQYF

V gene: TRBV7-8
D gene: -
J gene: TRBJ2-1
clone size: many
CDR3 DNA: TGTGCCAGCAGCCGGTCCGGGACGGTCTCCTACAATGAGCAGTTCTTC
CDR3 protein: CASSRSGTVSYNEQFF

V gene: TRBV12-3/TRBV12-4
D gene: -
J gene: TRBJ2-5
clone size: -
CDR3 DNA: TGTGCCAGCAGTGAGGAAGGAGTCGAGGAGACCCAGTACTTC
CDR3 protein: CASSEEGVEETQYF

V gene: TRBV7-3
D gene: TRBD2
J gene: TRBJ2-7
clone size: -
CDR3 DNA: TGCGCCAGCAGCCAGGGGGGGCTAGCGGGGGCCGAGCAGTACTTC
CDR3 protein: CASSQGGLAGAEQYF

V gene: TRBV28
D gene: TRBD1
J gene: TRBJ1-2
clone size: many
CDR3 DNA: TGTGCCAGCAGACAGGGGGGATTGAGAAATGGCTACACCTTC
CDR3 protein: CASRQGGLRNGYTF

V gene: TRBV6-2/TRBV6-3
D gene: TRBD1
J gene: TRBJ1-5
clone size: many
CDR3 DNA: TGTGCCAGCAGTTCCGACAGGGCTTATAGCAATCAGCCCCAGCATTTT
CDR3 protein: CASSSDRAYSNQPQHF

V gene: TRBV7-8
D gene: -
J gene: TRBJ2-1
clone size: -
CDR3 DNA: TGTGCCAGCAGCTCCTTTACAGCCACAGTGCTTCTCAGCTCCTACAATGAGCAGTTCTTC
CDR3 protein: CASSSFTATVLLSSYNEQFF

V gene: TRBV12-3/TRBV12-4
D gene: -
J gene: TRBJ1-2
clone size: many
CDR3 DNA: TGTGCCAGCACGGACAGTAACTATGGCTACACCTTC
CDR3 protein: CASTDSNYGYTF

V gene: TRBV12-3/TRBV12-4
D gene: -
J gene: TRBJ1-3
clone size: -
CDR3 DNA: TGTGCCAGCAGACCGACAGCCAGCTCTGGAAACACCATATATTTT
CDR3 protein: CASRPTASSGNTIYF

V gene: TRBV19
D gene: TRBD1
J gene: TRBJ1-4
clone size: -
CDR3 DNA: TGTGCCAGTAGTCGTTCAGTCCCGCGACAGGGCCCCCTCCGTAGCTATGAAAAACTGTTTTTT
CDR3 protein: CASSRSVPRQGPLRSYEKLFF

V gene: TRBV11-2
D gene: -
J gene: TRBJ2-7
clone size: many
CDR3 DNA: TGTGCCAGCAGCTTACATCACGAGCAGTACTTC
CDR3 protein: CASSLHHEQYF

V gene: TRBV7-9
D gene: -
J gene: TRBJ1-1
clone size: few
CDR3 DNA: TGTGCCAGCAGCCCTATGGTCGAAGCTTTCTTT
CDR3 protein: CASSPMVEAFF

V gene: TRBV11-2
D gene: -
J gene: TRBJ2-2
clone size: many
CDR3 DNA: TGTGCCAGCAGCTTAGAGTCATTTACCGGGGAGCTGTTTTTT
CDR3 protein: CASSLESFTGELFF

V gene: TRBV25-1
D gene: -
J gene: TRBJ1-2
clone size: -
CDR3 DNA: TGTGCCAGCAGTGAACCCTCCGGCCCGAAAGGCTACACCTTC
CDR3 protein: CASSEPSGPKGYTF

V gene: TRBV7-6
D gene: -
J gene: TRBJ1-5
clone size: few
CDR3 DNA: TGTGCCAGCAGCCACAGCAGGGAGGCTTACAATCAGCCCCAGCATTTT
CDR3 protein: CASSHSREAYNQPQHF

V gene: TRBV11-1
D gene: -
J gene: TRBJ2-3
clone size: many
CDR3 DNA: TGTGCCAGCAGCTTATACGGAATAAGCACAGATACGCAGTATTTT
CDR3 protein: CASSLYGISTDTQYF

V gene: TRBV29-1
D gene: -
J gene: TRBJ1-1
clone size: -
CDR3 DNA: TGCAGCGCGACCCGCAAGTTGACCCCTGAAGCTTTCTTT
CDR3 protein: CSATRKLTPEAFF

V gene: TRBV12-3/TRBV12-4
D gene: -
J gene: TRBJ2-3
clone size: many
CDR3 DNA: TGTGCCAGCAGTTGGGCGGGGTACACAGATACGCAGTATTTT
CDR3 protein: CASSWAGYTDTQYF

V gene: TRBV9
D gene: -
J gene: TRBJ2-1
clone size: many
CDR3 DNA: TGTGCCAGCAGCGTAGGGTTCGGGAATGAGCAGTTCTTC
CDR3 protein: CASSVGFGNEQFF

V gene: TRBV7-9
D gene: -
J gene: TRBJ2-7
clone size: -
CDR3 DNA: TGTGCCAGCAGCTTAGACGGGACCGTGACCTACGAGCAGTACTTC
CDR3 protein: CASSLDGTVTYEQYF

V gene: TRBV2
D gene: TRBD1
J gene: TRBJ2-2
clone size: few
CDR3 DNA: TGTGCCAGCAGTCCCTCGGACAGGGTAGTTGCCGGGGAGCTGTTTTTT
CDR3 protein: CASSPSDRVVAGELFF

V gene: TRBV7-9
D gene: -
J gene: TRBJ2-7
clone size: many
CDR3 DNA: TGTGCCAGCAGCTCGCAGGTCAGCTCCTACGAGCAGTACTTC
CDR3 protein: CASSSQVSSYEQYF

V gene: TRBV20-1
D gene: -
J gene: TRBJ1-3
clone size: once
CDR3 DNA: TGCAGTGCTAGAGATATATCAGGGGCGCCTGGAAACACCATATATTTT
CDR3 protein: CSARDISGAPGNTIYF

V gene: TRBV5-1
D gene: TRBD2
J gene: TRBJ2-1
clone size: many
CDR3 DNA: TGCGCCAGCACACGGACTAGCGGGGGGGCAGGGTACAATGAGCAGTTCTTC
CDR3 protein: CASTRTSGGAGYNEQFF

V gene: TRBV5-5
D gene: TRBD1
J gene: TRBJ2-7
clone size: few
CDR3 DNA: TGTGCCAGCAGCCCCGGGACAGATCCCTCCTACGAGCAGTACTTC
CDR3 protein: CASSPGTDPSYEQYF

V gene: TRBV12-3/TRBV12-4
D gene: -
J gene: TRBJ1-2
clone size: many
CDR3 DNA: TGTGCCAGCACCCCCTCCTTTTGGTGGGGAGAGGGCTACACCTTC
CDR3 protein: CASTPSFWWGEGYTF

V gene: TRBV7-9
D gene: TRBD1
J gene: TRBJ2-7
clone size: -
CDR3 DNA: TGTGCCAGCAGCCAGACAGGGGGCCCTACCTACGAGCAGTACTTC
CDR3 protein: CASSQTGGPTYEQYF

V gene: TRBV14
D gene: TRBD1
J gene: TRBJ1-3
clone size: -
CDR3 DNA: TGTGCCAGCAGCCCCCAGGGGCAGGGGGCGCGCGGAAACACCATATATTTT
CDR3 protein: CASSPQGQGARGNTIYF

V gene: TRBV6-2/TRBV6-3
D gene: -
J gene: TRBJ2-1
clone size: -
CDR3 DNA: TGTGCCAGCAGTTACGCTGGCTCCAGCTCCTACAATGAGCAGTTCTTC
CDR3 protein: CASSYAGSSSYNEQFF